The 2 T cell receptor beta chains below come from one sample, sequenced in a study of shared clonotypes between healthy human individuals. The table came from immunoSEQ multiplex PCR; TCRdb's copy has only in-frame clones and leaves some out. The data contain about 1.1 million clones, 75% to 85% of them seen just once; the ten biggest clones take up roughly 0.56%. The source material was memory CD4+ T cells from PBMCs. Indicated subset: CD45RA-negative fraction. These TCRs come from a man between 18 and 29 years old in good health. Some clones in this sample may be carry-over from other donors' samples.

The chain employs TRBV4-3 and TRBJ1-3; 7 bases line up with TRBD1. CDR1 is LGHNA and CDR2 is YSLEER in the germline V gene. This CDR3 has 15 residues. V lost 1 base and J lost 7; bases outside the gene matches: 7. CDR3 amino acids: CASSQAPGGTNTIYF. CDR3 in DNA: TGCGCCAGCAGCCAAGCTCCAGGGGGTACTAACACCATATATTTT.

The gene calls are TRBV2 and TRBJ2-1; TRBD1 matches 9 bases. This CDR3 spans 14 amino acids. The junction had 11 bases not matched to a gene; V was cut back by 10 bases and J by 7 bases. Germline lookup yields CDR1 SNHLY and CDR2 FYNNEI. CDR3 in amino acids: CATCRDRAWNEQFF. The CDR3 DNA reads TGTGCCACATGCAGGGACAGGGCCTGGAATGAGCAGTTCTTC.